This T cell receptor beta chain was obtained from a study of blood T cell repertoires in COVID-19. On the study more broadly: COVID-19 samples from acute and convalescent phases originated in the United States, Italy and Spain. T cells, B-cell-depleted T cells, or PBMCs supplied cDNA or gDNA.

In the study's own analysis: Amplifying reference gene primers gave estimates of nucleated cell counts. The repertoire was sequenced with immunoSEQ multiplex PCR; TCRdb's copy has only in-frame clones and lacks some. V and J calls and clone size are given by that table; D and trimming were obtained from the DNA. The data show about 60,000 clones, 65% to 85% seen once. This sequence originates from a human donor in a cohort sampled during active COVID-19. Sample: peripheral blood.

The CDR3: CASSPFAGQGNTEAFF. For the CDR3, the DNA is TGTGCCAGCTCACCTTTCGCGGGACAGGGGAACACTGAAGCTTTCTTT. This chain links TRBV18 with TRBJ1-1, with 9 bases identical to TRBD1. The germline gives CDR1 KGHSH, CDR2 LQKENI. The CDR3 is made up of 16 amino acids. Trimming removed 3 bases from V and 1 base from J; junction bases left unmatched: 6.